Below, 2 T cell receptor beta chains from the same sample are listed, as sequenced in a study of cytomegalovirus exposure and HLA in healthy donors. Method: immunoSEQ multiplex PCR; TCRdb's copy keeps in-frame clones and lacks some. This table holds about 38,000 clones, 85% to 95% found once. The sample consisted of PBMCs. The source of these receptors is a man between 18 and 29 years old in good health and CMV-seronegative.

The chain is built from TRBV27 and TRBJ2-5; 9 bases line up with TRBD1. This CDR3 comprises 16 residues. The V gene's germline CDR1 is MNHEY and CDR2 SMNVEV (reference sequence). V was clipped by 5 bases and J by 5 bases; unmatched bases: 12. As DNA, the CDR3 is TGTGCCAGCAGTGAGGGGGACAGGGCGGGGCAGGAGACCCAGTACTTC. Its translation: CASSEGDRAGQETQYF.

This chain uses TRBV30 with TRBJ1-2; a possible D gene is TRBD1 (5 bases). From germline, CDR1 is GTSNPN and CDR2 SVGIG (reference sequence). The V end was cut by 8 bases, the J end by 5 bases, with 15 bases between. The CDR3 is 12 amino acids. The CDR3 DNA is TGTGCCCAAGAAGGGGCCGTGTATGGCTACACCTTC. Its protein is CAQEGAVYGYTF.